This T cell receptor beta chain emerged from a study of cytotoxic CD8 clonotypes in ibrutinib-treated CLL. Study-wide results and caveats: Relative to age-matched healthy donors, clonality at baseline was higher, and it tracked circulating CD8+ T-cell counts. The times at which samples were taken varied between sustained-remission and progressing patients.

To note about this clone: Its cognate antigen is unknown.

Germline values: CDR1 SGDLS, CDR2 YYNGEE. The CDR3 is made up of 15 amino acids. V gave up 3 bases and J gave up 5 bases; unmatched junction bases: 10. The repertoire was sequenced with immunoSEQ multiplex PCR; TCRdb's copy has only in-frame clones and lacks some. The sample holds 35,000 to 45,000 clones, over 60% seen once. The sample consisted of PBMCs, taken after 12 months of ibrutinib treatment. The chain joins TRBV9 to TRBJ2-5; 7 bases map to TRBD1. This TCR was recovered from a human donor with chronic lymphocytic leukemia. The CDR3 sequence: CASSAETGSWETQYF. CDR3 in DNA: TGTGCCAGCAGCGCGGAGACAGGGTCGTGGGAGACCCAGTACTTC.